This record looks at one T cell receptor (beta chain) sequence and its context. No antigen is known for it. The protocol was immunoSEQ multiplex PCR, while the TCRdb copy is restricted to in-frame clones and leaves out a portion. This sample has tens of thousands of clones, with about 83% found just once. Germline V lookup: CDR1 LNHDA, CDR2 SQIVND (reference sequence). V lost 0 bases and J lost 3, with 12 bases in between. The CDR3 length is 16 residues. The source of the sample is a study of OX40 agonist ivuxolimab in advanced cancers. Notes on the study in general: At 0.1-3.0 mg/kg, partial responders had clonal expansion among the lowest observed. More expanded clones were found, on average, in CD8+ than in CD4+ T cells.

Sequenced here: CD4+ or CD8+ T cells sorted from blood, sampled in a trial of the OX40 agonist ivuxolimab. The receptor comes from an adult with an advanced solid tumor such as melanoma, head and neck, liver or kidney cancer. This chain links TRBV19 with TRBJ2-1, with D maybe TRBD2 (6 bases). The CDR3 DNA reads TGTGCCAGTAGTATAGATCGGGGGACGGACTACAATGAGCAGTTCTTC. Protein product: CASSIDRGTDYNEQFF.